These 29 T cell receptor beta chains came from one sample sequenced in a study of T cells in tuberculosis. The time point is: new active TB diagnosis, blood taken before or within 7 days of starting treatment. Profiled with immunoSEQ multiplex PCR; TCRdb holds only in-frame clones, not every one. The sample lists 25,000 to 35,000 clones; 90% to 95% were seen once. The starting material was PBMCs, obtained at tuberculosis diagnosis. The receptors here all came from an adult with tuberculosis. Some clones in this sample may be carry-over from other donors' samples.

CDR3 bases: TGTGCCAGCAGTGACAGACAGGGTACGCTCGCCTACGAGCAGTACTTC. This sequence encodes CASSDRQGTLAYEQYF. V usage is TRBV6-1 and J usage is TRBJ2-7, with TRBD1 matching 7 bases. The CDR3 has 16 amino acids. V gave up 3 bases and J gave up 2 bases; unmatched junction bases: 10. CDR1 and CDR2 from the germline V gene are MNHNS and SASEGT.

This clone has just one count. The genes are TRBV12-5 and TRBJ2-7, with 10 bases that match TRBD1. Per the germline V gene, CDR1 is LGHNT and CDR2 is FRNRAP. With 6 bases clipped from V and 5 bases from J, the junction kept 13 bases outside the gene matches. The CDR3 length is 16 residues. The CDR3 region is CASGPLPGQGIHEQYF. CDR3 nucleotide sequence: TGTGCTAGTGGCCCACTACCGGGACAGGGGATCCACGAGCAGTACTTC.

The chain combines TRBV7-2 with TRBJ2-7, with TRBD2 matching over 9 bases. The CDR3 extends over 16 amino acids. Germline V lookup: CDR1 SGHTA, CDR2 FQGNSA. The V segment lost 1 base and the J segment 0 bases; nucleotides outside the gene matches: 4. The CDR3 loop is CASSLGSGGSSYEQYF. In nucleotides, the CDR3 is TGTGCCAGCAGCTTAGGAAGCGGGGGGAGCTCCTACGAGCAGTACTTC.

The V call is TRBV6-6, the J call TRBJ1-2, with a weak D call TRBD1 (5 bases). CDR3 length: 14 residues. Trimming removed 7 bases at V and 2 bases at J, with 14 bases between. CDR1 MNHNY and CDR2 SVGAGI come from the germline V gene (reference sequence). CDR3 in amino acids: CASNDRSLNYGYTF. CDR3 sequence (DNA): TGTGCCAGCAACGACAGAAGTTTAAACTATGGCTACACCTTC.

The chain joins TRBV4-1 to TRBJ1-5; tentatively, D is TRBD1 (5 bases). The CDR3 has 16 amino acids. Trimming removed 4 bases from V and 4 bases from J, with 17 bases in between. CDR1 and CDR2 (germline): MGHRA, YSYEKL. CDR3 residues: CASSPVGGGNNQPQHF. The CDR3 nucleotides are TGCGCCAGCAGCCCAGTGGGGGGGGGAAATAATCAGCCCCAGCATTTT.

For the CDR3, the DNA is TGTGCCAGCAGTGTAGGCGGGTCGAAACTGGATACGCAGTATTTT. This encodes CASSVGGSKLDTQYF. V and J are TRBV25-1 and TRBJ2-3; maybe TRBD2 (5 bases). Trimming removed 4 bases at V and 6 bases at J, with 17 bases between. Germline V lookup: CDR1 MGHDK, CDR2 SYGVNS. This CDR3 is 15 amino acids long.

The gene calls are TRBV5-1 and TRBJ1-1; the D gene is possibly TRBD1 (6 bases). The V end was cut by 1 base, the J end by 1 base, with 14 bases between. Germline V gene data show CDR1 as SGHRS and CDR2 as YFSETQ. CDR3 size: 16 residues. This CDR3 reads CASSLNPPTGNTEAFF. The CDR3 bases are TGCGCCAGCAGCTTGAATCCCCCGACAGGGAACACTGAAGCTTTCTTT. Drawing the rest from reference TRBV5-1 and TRBJ1-1, the complete variable domain is KAGVTQTPRYLIKTRGQQVTLSCSPISGHRSVSWYQQTPGQGLQFLFEYFSETQRNKGNFPGRFSGRQFSNSRSEMNVSTLELGDSALYLCASSLNPPTGNTEAFFGQGTRLTVV.

This clone was recorded once. The chain joins TRBV5-1 to TRBJ2-5, with TRBD1 matching 10 bases. With V trimmed by 4 bases and J by 9 bases, 9 bases remained unmatched. Germline lookup yields CDR1 SGHRS and CDR2 YFSETQ. The length of the CDR3 is 14 residues. The CDR3 here is CASSPGTGAGAQYF. For the CDR3, the DNA is TGCGCCAGCAGCCCCGGGACAGGGGCCGGAGCCCAGTACTTC.

The rearrangement uses TRBV20-1 and TRBJ1-2; D is unresolved. Germline assignment: CDR1 DFQATT and CDR2 SNEGSKA (reference sequence). V was cut by 0 bases and J by 8 bases, with 7 bases left in between. The CDR3 is made up of 11 amino acids. CDR3 residues: CSARDGGGYTF. The CDR3 nucleotides read TGCAGTGCTAGAGATGGCGGAGGCTACACCTTC.

V is TRBV14 and J is TRBJ1-2; 7 nucleotides match TRBD1. With 1 base clipped from V and 3 bases from J, the junction kept 8 bases outside the gene matches. The CDR3 has 16 residues. In germline, CDR1 is SGHDN, CDR2 FVKESK. DNA for the CDR3: TGTGCCAGCAGCCAAGGACAGGGTATTGGTTACTATGGCTACACCTTC. It codes for CASSQGQGIGYYGYTF.

The CDR3 DNA sequence: TGCAGCGCCCCCGGGGCCTACAATGAGCAGTTCTTC. This encodes CSAPGAYNEQFF. This chain uses TRBV29-1 with TRBJ2-1; D perhaps matches TRBD2 (5 bases). From germline, CDR1 is SQVTM and CDR2 ANQGSEA. The CDR3 is 12 residues long. V gave up 7 bases and J gave up 2 bases, with 9 bases separating them.

The rearrangement links TRBV6-4 to TRBJ2-1; TRBD1 matches 8 bases. Germline V CDR1 and CDR2: MRHNA, SNTAGT. The V segment lost 4 bases and the J segment 2 bases; nucleotides outside the gene matches: 4. The CDR3 contains 15 residues. CDR3 nucleotide sequence: TGTGCCAGCAGTGTCGGGACAGGTCCCTACAATGAGCAGTTCTTC. Its translation: CASSVGTGPYNEQFF.

V and J are TRBV7-9 and TRBJ2-3, with 8 bases fitting TRBD2. The CDR3 has 15 amino acids. Germline CDR1 SEHNR, CDR2 FQNEAQ (reference sequence). The trim removed 2 bases at V and 1 base at J, leaving 2 bases unmatched. CDR3 residues: CASSLWRGGTDTQYF. The CDR3 DNA reads as TGTGCCAGCAGCTTATGGCGGGGGGGCACAGATACGCAGTATTTT.

V usage is TRBV7-8 and J usage is TRBJ1-4, with D possibly being TRBD1 (5 bases). Germline V CDR1 and CDR2: SGHVS, FQNEAQ. With 10 bases removed from V and 6 bases from J, the gap between germline ends came to 15 bases. This CDR3 is 13 amino acids long. The CDR3 reads CATKRRGDEKLFF. As DNA, the CDR3 is TGTGCCACCAAGCGACGGGGGGATGAAAAACTGTTTTTT.

The V and J genes are TRBV2 and TRBJ2-1, with 9 positions matching TRBD1. The length of the CDR3 is 17 residues. The ends lost 6 bases at V and 10 bases at J; junction bases unmatched: 19. CDR1 is SNHLY, CDR2 FYNNEI, per germline. DNA for the CDR3: TGTGCCAGCAGCCGCTCCGGGACAGGGAACAGAGGCTGGGAGCAGTTCTTC. Protein product: CASSRSGTGNRGWEQFF.

The J gene is TRBJ1-6, the V gene TRBV7-6; TRBD1 aligns across 9 bases. V dropped 1 base and J dropped 10; count of bases not matched to a gene: 17. Germline V gene data show CDR1 as SGHVS and CDR2 as FNYEAQ. The CDR3 length is 19 residues. The CDR3 nucleotides are TGTGCCAGCAGCTTAGGTAGAGGCCGGGACAGGGTTTTCCACTCACCCCTCCACTTT. Its translation: CASSLGRGRDRVFHSPLHF.

This clone occurred once. The chain combines TRBV7-6 with TRBJ2-3; D call uncertain. Trimming left V 2 bases short and J 6 bases short, with 15 bases between. This CDR3 contains 15 residues. The germline CDR1 and CDR2 sequences are SGHVS and FNYEAQ. Here the CDR3 DNA reads TGTGCCAGCAGCTTAACCCCCGCCGGGTGGGATACGCAGTATTTT. Protein: CASSLTPAGWDTQYF.

Written as DNA, the CDR3 is TGCGCCAGCAGCCAAGATCCAGTATCCTACAATGAGCAGTTCTTC. This sequence encodes CASSQDPVSYNEQFF. V gene TRBV4-1 combines with J gene TRBJ2-1; D ambiguous. CDR3 length: 15 residues. Germline loops: CDR1 MGHRA, CDR2 YSYEKL. V was pared by 0 bases and J by 1 base, with 7 bases between.

J is TRBJ2-3 and V is TRBV4-1, with D uncertain. Germline V CDR1 and CDR2: MGHRA, YSYEKL. Trimming stripped 2 bases from V and 2 bases from J, with 14 bases between. The length of the CDR3 is 16 residues. The chain's CDR3 is CASSQIDMLVTDTQYF. In nucleotides, the CDR3 is TGCGCCAGCAGCCAAATAGACATGTTGGTCACAGATACGCAGTATTTT.

V gene TRBV5-4 combines with J gene TRBJ1-2, with TRBD1 as a possible D gene (6 bases). V was cut by 2 bases and J by 3 bases, with 11 bases left in between. CDR3 size: 14 residues. The germline V gene encodes CDR1 SGHNT and CDR2 YYREEE (reference sequence). CDR3: CASSLDQGYYGYTF. The CDR3 nucleotides are TGTGCCAGCAGCTTAGATCAGGGGTACTATGGCTACACCTTC.

The chain has TRBV5-1 and TRBJ2-7; D perhaps matches TRBD1 (5 bases). V lost 0 bases and J 2 bases, leaving 12 bases between the germline ends. Germline CDR1 is SGHRS and CDR2 is YFSETQ. This CDR3 contains 15 residues. The CDR3 sequence is CASSLEGRGTYEQYF. The CDR3 coding sequence is TGCGCCAGCAGCTTGGAGGGTAGGGGAACCTACGAGCAGTACTTC.

This clone has only one observation. The chain combines TRBV19 with TRBJ1-5, with D unclear. The CDR3 is 15 amino acids. Germline loops: CDR1 LNHDA, CDR2 SQIVND (reference sequence). Trimming pared 3 bases from V and 0 bases from J, leaving 9 bases between. DNA of the CDR3: TGTGCCAGTAGTATGTACAGCATTAGCAATCAGCCCCAGCATTTT. Translation gives CASSMYSISNQPQHF. Looking up the rest from reference TRBV19 and TRBJ1-5 gives the full variable domain: DGGITQSPKYLFRKEGQNVTLSCEQNLNHDAMYWYRQDPGQGLRLIYYSQIVNDFQKGDIAEGYSVSREKKESFPLTVTSAQKNPTAFYLCASSMYSISNQPQHFGDGTRLSIL.

The chain joins TRBV29-1 to TRBJ2-1, with TRBD2 matching 9 bases. From germline, CDR1 is SQVTM and CDR2 ANQGSEA. V lost 2 bases to trimming and J lost 6 bases; unmatched junction nucleotides: 17. The CDR3 consists of 18 residues. CDR3 DNA: TGCAGCGTTGAACCCGGGGTAGCGGGGGCACCCAGGCGCAATGAGCAGTTCTTC. Translated, it gives CSVEPGVAGAPRRNEQFF.

The chain's CDR3 is CASSPRTGGSTGELFF. CDR3 DNA: TGTGCCAGTAGTCCCCGGACAGGAGGGAGCACCGGGGAGCTGTTTTTT. The chain combines TRBV19 with TRBJ2-2; perhaps TRBD1 as D (7 bases). The CDR3 runs 16 residues. V was clipped by 5 bases and J by 4 bases, with 17 bases between them. Germline CDR1 and CDR2: LNHDA and SQIVND (reference sequence).

Regarding this clone: Compared with germline, one end of the junction differs, possibly owing to a read error. This chain connects TRBV2 to TRBJ2-1; 8 nucleotides line up with TRBD1. Germline V gene data show CDR1 as SNHLY and CDR2 as FYNNEI. This CDR3 is 10 amino acids long. The CDR3, as DNA: TGTGCCAGCAGTGACAGGGGGCTGGTCTTC. Translated, it gives CASSDRGLVF.

The chain is built from TRBV9 and TRBJ2-1; TRBD1 matches 9 bases. The length of the CDR3 is 15 residues. CDR1 SGDLS and CDR2 YYNGEE come from the germline V gene. V lost 4 bases to trimming and J lost 6 bases; unmatched junction nucleotides: 8. The CDR3 reads CASSPTGTGFNEQFF. DNA of the CDR3: TGTGCCAGCAGCCCCACCGGGACAGGGTTCAATGAGCAGTTCTTC.

The chain links TRBV23-1 to TRBJ2-5, with D perhaps TRBD2 (5 bases). TRBV23-1 is labeled an ORF, and its function is uncertain. This CDR3 spans 11 amino acids. Trimming pared 6 bases from V and 9 bases from J, leaving 11 bases between. This CDR3 reads CASRYEEAQYF. CDR3 nucleotide sequence: TGCGCCAGCAGGTATGAGGAGGCCCAGTACTTC.

The genes are TRBV6-5 and TRBJ1-2; no clear D gene. This CDR3 is 16 amino acids long. Germline V CDR1 and CDR2: MNHEY, SVGAGI. V dropped 1 base and J dropped 0 bases, with 12 bases sitting between them. CDR3 amino acids: CASSYLMQATNYGYTF. The CDR3 DNA reads as TGTGCCAGCAGTTACTTAATGCAGGCTACTAACTATGGCTACACCTTC.

The CDR3 spells CASTRSGTGVSNQPQHF. CDR3 DNA sequence: TGTGCCAGCACCAGATCCGGGACAGGGGTGAGCAATCAGCCCCAGCATTTT. The rearrangement links TRBV2 to TRBJ1-5, with 10 bases fitting TRBD1. This CDR3 comprises 17 residues. V shed 7 bases, J shed 1 base, and the junction held 10 bases outside the gene matches. CDR1 and CDR2 from the germline V gene are SNHLY and FYNNEI.